These 24 T cell receptor beta chains share one sample of origin, sequenced in a study of cytomegalovirus exposure and HLA in healthy donors. The primer mix had 60 Vbeta and 13 Jbeta primers. Data came from immunoSEQ multiplex PCR; TCRdb stores just in-frame clones and leaves some out. Of 80,000 to 95,000 clones listed, about 74% are singletons. Sequences were obtained from PBMCs. The receptor set was obtained from a woman between 50 and 59 years old in good health and CMV-seropositive.

This clone was found a few times. The chain uses TRBV2 and TRBJ2-1, with D possibly matching TRBD2 (6 bases). Germline CDR1 SNHLY, CDR2 FYNNEI. Trimming took off 8 bases at V and 8 bases at J, with 13 bases between the two ends. The CDR3 runs to 12 residues. CDR3: CASLEREDEQFF. CDR3 sequence (DNA): TGTGCCAGCCTGGAAAGGGAGGATGAGCAGTTCTTC.

The genes are TRBV6-4 and TRBJ2-7; D might be TRBD1 (5 bases). CDR3 length: 17 residues. Trimming left V 2 bases short and J 0 bases short, with 17 bases between. Germline loops: CDR1 MRHNA, CDR2 SNTAGT. This CDR3 reads CASSDQTKGKSSYEQYF. CDR3 bases: TGTGCCAGCAGTGACCAGACAAAGGGGAAGAGCTCCTACGAGCAGTACTTC.

The CDR3 nucleotides are TGTGCCAGCAGCTTATACCCACTGGGCGGACTAGCCCACGAGCAGTACTTC. Translating it yields CASSLYPLGGLAHEQYF. This chain links TRBV11-2 with TRBJ2-5, with TRBD2 matching 8 bases. The end of the DNA fits TRBJ2-7 better, so the J call may be wrong. The CDR3 has 17 residues. Germline loops: CDR1 SGHAT, CDR2 FQNNGV.

J is TRBJ1-6 and V is TRBV28; 9 nucleotides line up with TRBD1. The V segment lost 6 bases and the J segment 3 bases; nucleotides outside the gene matches: 18. The CDR3 runs 20 residues. CDR1 is MDHEN and CDR2 is SYDVKM in the germline V gene. The CDR3 region has the DNA TGTGCCAGCAGACACAGGGGGCGTTCAAGCATGAACATCTATAATTCACCCCTCCACTTT. Its translation is CASRHRGRSSMNIYNSPLHF. Together with reference TRBV28 and TRBJ1-6, the CDR3 gives the full variable domain: DVKVTQSSRYLVKRTGEKVFLECVQDMDHENMFWYRQDPGLGLRLIYFSYDVKMKEKGDIPEGYSVSREKKERFSLILESASTNQTSMYLCASRHRGRSSMNIYNSPLHFGNGTRLTVT.

This clone was counted only a few times. The chain recombines TRBV30 with TRBJ1-2, with 7 bases fitting TRBD1. Germline V lookup: CDR1 GTSNPN, CDR2 SVGIG (reference sequence). V dropped 4 bases and J dropped 4; count of bases not matched to a gene: 3. The CDR3 runs to 12 residues. In DNA, the CDR3 is TGTGCCTGGACGACAGGGCTCTATGGCTACACCTTC. Translating gives CAWTTGLYGYTF.

V and J are TRBV4-2 and TRBJ2-4; D perhaps matches TRBD1 (7 bases). Between the trimmed V and J ends, which lost 5 bases and 1 base, there was a span of 24 bases. This CDR3 has 19 residues. Germline V gene lookup returns CDR1 LGHNA and CDR2 YNFKEQ. The chain's CDR3 is CASSGASVSSGGAKNIQYF. Written as DNA, the CDR3 is TGTGCCAGCAGCGGAGCTAGCGTATCTTCAGGGGGTGCCAAAAACATTCAGTACTTC.

The chain has TRBV21-1 and TRBJ2-3; TRBD1 is taken as the D call from the table, unchecked against the DNA. TRBV21-1 is a documented pseudogene. This CDR3 region has 17 residues. The CDR3 region is CASSNGNRGIATDTQYF. CDR3 DNA: TGTGCCAGCAGCAATGGAAACAGGGGCATAGCGACAGATACGCAGTATTTT.

This clone was detected only a few times. The chain has TRBV5-1 and TRBJ2-3; D ambiguous. The CDR3 has 15 residues. V gave up 0 bases and J gave up 4 bases, with 12 bases separating them. Germline loops: CDR1 SGHRS, CDR2 YFSETQ. This CDR3 is CASSLVASNSDTQYF. The CDR3 bases are TGCGCCAGCAGCTTGGTAGCCAGCAATTCAGATACGCAGTATTTT.

In its sample, this clone was seen once. The rearrangement links TRBV5-1 to TRBJ2-1, with 10 bases lining up with TRBD2. V trimming: 0 bases; J trimming: 10 bases; junction bases outside the gene matches: 7. The CDR3 has 15 amino acids. From germline, CDR1 is SGHRS and CDR2 YFSETQ. The CDR3 coding sequence is TGCGCCAGCAGCTTGGGCCTAGCGGGAGCTAGGGAGCAGTTCTTC. Translated, it gives CASSLGLAGAREQFF.

The chain couples TRBV14 to TRBJ2-7, with 14 bases identical to TRBD2. Trimming took 4 bases from V and 0 from J; bases not matched to a gene: 2. The germline V gene has CDR1 SGHDN and CDR2 FVKESK. CDR3 length equals 16 residues. This chain's CDR3 is CASSPGLAGASYEQYF. The CDR3 nucleotides read TGTGCCAGCAGCCCGGGACTAGCGGGAGCCTCCTACGAGCAGTACTTC.

The genes are TRBV7-2 and TRBJ1-5; the D gene is possibly TRBD1 (5 bases). V was pared by 3 bases and J by 1 base, with 10 bases between. The germline V gene encodes CDR1 SGHTA and CDR2 FQGNSA. The CDR3 is 15 residues long. The CDR3 nucleotides are TGTGCCAGCAGCTTGGGAGGGGTCAGCAATCAGCCCCAGCATTTT. Protein: CASSLGGVSNQPQHF.

This chain joins TRBV7-2 and TRBJ2-5; unclear D gene. Per the germline V gene, CDR1 is SGHTA and CDR2 is FQGNSA. V was clipped by 2 bases and J by 11 bases, with 12 bases between them. This CDR3 has 12 amino acids. The chain's CDR3 is CASSLPSAGQYF. CDR3 sequence (DNA): TGTGCCAGCAGCTTACCCTCGGCCGGGCAGTACTTC.

This chain links TRBV25-1 with TRBJ2-5; D is possibly TRBD2 (7 bases). Germline CDR1 reads MGHDK; CDR2 reads SYGVNS. This CDR3 has 16 amino acids. Trimming pared 2 bases from V and 4 bases from J, leaving 17 bases between. For the CDR3, the DNA is TGTGCCAGCAGTGAACATCGGGGGGCTGGTGGAGAGACCCAGTACTTC. Translation: CASSEHRGAGGETQYF.

This chain connects TRBV11-1 to TRBJ1-6, with D tentatively TRBD1 (5 bases). CDR3 size: 14 residues. V was shortened by 3 bases and J by 4 bases, with 7 bases between the two germline ends. Per the germline V gene, CDR1 is SGHAT and CDR2 is FQDESV (reference sequence). CDR3 amino acids: CASSFDSYNSPLHF. DNA for the CDR3: TGTGCCAGCAGCTTTGACAGTTATAATTCACCCCTCCACTTT.

This clone was counted only a few times. This chain joins TRBV2 and TRBJ2-6, with TRBD1 identical over 7 bases. The V gene's germline CDR1 is SNHLY and CDR2 FYNNEI. With 6 bases clipped from V and 1 base from J, the junction kept 3 bases outside the gene matches. The CDR3 contains 15 residues. The CDR3 spells CASSLTGSGANVLTF. The CDR3 DNA follows: TGTGCCAGCAGCCTGACAGGGTCTGGGGCCAACGTCCTGACTTTC.

This CDR3 is CASSSTGTGSVRAPLHF. The CDR3 DNA reads as TGTGCCAGCAGCTCGACCGGGACAGGGTCAGTCCGGGCTCCCCTCCACTTT. V gene TRBV13 combines with J gene TRBJ1-6; TRBD1 agrees at 9 bases. Germline assignment: CDR1 PRHDT and CDR2 FYEKMQ (reference sequence). This CDR3 is 17 amino acids long. J gave up 13 bases and V 4 bases, and 17 bases lay outside the gene matches.

The rearrangement links TRBV27 to TRBJ2-2, with D hard to call. Trimming took off 8 bases at V and 7 bases at J, with 20 bases between the two ends. The CDR3 loop spans 15 amino acids. Germline CDR1 reads MNHEY; CDR2 reads SMNVEV (reference sequence). Here the CDR3 DNA reads TGTGCCAGCTCTAACTACGAGGCTACGGGCGGGGAGCTGTTTTTT. This translates into CASSNYEATGGELFF.

This clone was recorded only once. The sample contains more than one DNA sequence encoding this CDR3. The chain employs TRBV28 and TRBJ2-7, with unresolved D. V was shortened by 6 bases and J by 0 bases, with 9 bases between the two germline ends. Germline V CDR1 and CDR2: MDHEN, SYDVKM. The CDR3 contains 13 residues. CDR3: CASSLADSYEQYF. CDR3 coding DNA: TGTGCCAGCAGCTTGGCCGACTCCTACGAGCAGTACTTC.

This clone was seen only a few times. The V and J genes are TRBV28 and TRBJ1-1; D may be TRBD1 (5 bases). The CDR3 contains 13 residues. CDR1 is MDHEN, CDR2 SYDVKM, per germline. Trimming cost V 1 base and J 8 bases, with 11 bases left between them. CDR3: CASSLSYRTEAFF. CDR3 DNA sequence: TGTGCCAGCAGTTTATCTTATAGGACAGAAGCTTTCTTT.

This chain joins TRBV6-5 and TRBJ1-4, with D tentatively TRBD1 (6 bases). V lost 6 bases to trimming and J lost 11 bases, with 13 bases between them. This CDR3 region has 12 residues. Germline lookup yields CDR1 MNHEY and CDR2 SVGAGI. The CDR3 sequence is CASRAGTPKLFF. The CDR3 nucleotides are TGTGCCAGCAGAGCCGGGACACCGAAACTGTTTTTT.

This chain connects TRBV2 to TRBJ1-5; 7 positions match TRBD1. The ends lost 6 bases at V and 6 bases at J; junction bases unmatched: 8. The V gene's germline CDR1 is SNHLY and CDR2 FYNNEI. This CDR3 region has 14 residues. CDR3 coding DNA: TGTGCCAGCAGCGACGGACAGGCCCGTCAGCCCCAGCATTTT. Its protein is CASSDGQARQPQHF.

The genes are TRBV19 and TRBJ1-5; 9 nucleotides match TRBD1. The CDR3 covers 14 residues. V shed 5 bases, J shed 7 bases, and the junction held 6 bases outside the gene matches. Germline values: CDR1 LNHDA, CDR2 SQIVND (reference sequence). The CDR3 DNA follows: TGTGCCAGTAGTTCGGACAGGGGAGACCAGCCCCAGCATTTT. As protein: CASSSDRGDQPQHF.

The gene calls are TRBV2 and TRBJ2-1; possibly TRBD1 for D (5 bases). The germline gives CDR1 SNHLY, CDR2 FYNNEI. The V end was cut by 5 bases, the J end by 14 bases, with 16 bases between. CDR3 length: 12 residues. The CDR3 protein is CASSFLRDSKFF. The CDR3 nucleotides read TGTGCCAGCAGTTTCCTCAGGGATTCTAAGTTCTTC.

The chain carries TRBV6-6 and TRBJ2-7; weak D call: TRBD1 (6 bases). With 5 bases removed from V and 2 bases from J, the gap between germline ends came to 13 bases. In germline, CDR1 is MNHNY, CDR2 SVGAGI (reference sequence). The CDR3 covers 14 residues. CDR3 residues: CASSPPDSPYEQYF. The CDR3 DNA sequence: TGTGCCAGCAGTCCGCCGGACAGTCCCTACGAGCAGTACTTC.